This is a list of T cell receptor beta chains from one sample in a study of beta chain features in type 1 diabetes. Assay used: immunoSEQ multiplex PCR; TCRdb lists only in-frame clones, some missing. Of approximately 29,000 clones listed, less than 70% are singletons. The sample consisted of Tregs from blood. Every receptor here comes from a woman in her thirties with type 1 diabetes. The CDR3 runs from the conserved cysteine through the conserved F or W. A D gene is named only where the DNA matches it firmly. Only some rows state a clone size, as once, few, many or a class for expanded clones.

>TRBV28|TRBJ2-1|-|TRBD2
CASLGLAGNNEQLF
TGTGCCAGCCTGGGACTAGCGGGGAACAATGAGCAGCTCTTC
>TRBV19|TRBJ1-5|-|-
CASSPTRQPQHF
TGTGCCAGTAGCCCAACGCGGCAGCCCCAGCATTTT
>TRBV28|TRBJ2-2|-|-
CASSPSTGWRTGELFF
TGTGCCAGCAGTCCATCGACGGGTTGGAGGACCGGGGAGCTGTTTTTT
>TRBV7-9|TRBJ1-1|-|-
CASSFEHLGNTEAFF
TGTGCCAGCAGCTTTGAACACCTAGGGAACACTGAAGCTTTCTTT
>TRBV27|TRBJ2-1|-|TRBD2
CASSFFTSGTLTLDNEQFF
TGTGCCAGCAGTTTTTTTACTAGCGGGACCCTGACGCTAGACAATGAGCAGTTCTTC
>TRBV6-1|TRBJ2-5|-|-
CASSEALVSREQYF
TGTGCCAGCAGTGAAGCTCTCGTTTCGAGAGAGCAGTACTTC
>TRBV5-1|TRBJ1-3|few|-
CASSLAQGRTGNTIYF
TGCGCCAGCAGCTTGGCCCAGGGGCGAACTGGAAACACCATATATTTT
>TRBV18|TRBJ2-1|once|-
CASSEQGEQFF
TGTGCCAGCTCGGAACAGGGTGAGCAGTTCTTC
>TRBV28|TRBJ2-5|-|-
CASRQRRETQYF
TGTGCCAGCAGGCAACGGAGGGAGACCCAGTACTTC
>TRBV9|TRBJ2-7|-|TRBD2
CASSPRSPGLAGGKYEQYF
TGTGCCAGCAGCCCCCGTAGCCCCGGACTAGCGGGAGGAAAGTACGAGCAGTACTTC
>TRBV29-1|TRBJ1-2|-|-
CSVEGADYYGYTF
TGCAGCGTTGAAGGTGCAGATTACTATGGCTACACCTTC
>TRBV7-9|TRBJ1-1|few|TRBD1
CASSTQGDTEAFF
TGTGCCAGCAGTACACAGGGGGACACTGAAGCTTTCTTT
>TRBV7-9|TRBJ2-3|-|-
CASSLNRYTQYF
TGTGCCAGCAGCTTAAACAGATATACGCAGTATTTT
>TRBV11-2|TRBJ2-3|-|TRBD2
CASSLNVAGTDTQYF
TGTGCCAGCAGCTTAAACGTAGCGGGGACAGATACGCAGTATTTT
>TRBV6-5|TRBJ2-7|few|TRBD2
CASSYREGAVQYF
TGTGCCAGCAGTTACCGGGAGGGAGCGGTGCAGTACTTC
>TRBV6-6|TRBJ1-1|-|TRBD1
CASSYPTGNTEAFF
TGTGCCAGCAGTTACCCGACAGGGAATACTGAAGCTTTCTTT
>TRBV5-1|TRBJ2-7|-|TRBD2
CASSLVAGPSYEQYF
TGCGCCAGCAGCTTGGTAGCGGGTCCCTCCTACGAGCAGTACTTC
>TRBV7-6|TRBJ2-1|-|TRBD2
CASSLEVAGRSGYNEQFF
TGTGCCAGCAGCTTAGAAGTAGCGGGGAGGTCCGGCTACAATGAGCAGTTCTTC
>TRBV7-2|TRBJ2-2|-|TRBD1
CASSFDRARTGELFF
TGTGCCAGCAGCTTCGACAGGGCGCGCACCGGGGAGCTGTTTTTT
>TRBV25-1|TRBJ1-1|-|-
CASSDTVNTEAFF
TGTGCCAGCAGTGACACGGTGAACACTGAAGCTTTCTTT
>TRBV19|TRBJ1-2|few|TRBD1
CASSMGTGFHGYTF
TGTGCCAGTAGTATGGGGACAGGATTCCATGGCTACACCTTC
>TRBV4-2|TRBJ2-7|few|TRBD2
CASSPGLLEGYEQYF
TGTGCCAGCAGCCCGGGACTATTAGAAGGCTACGAGCAGTACTTC
>TRBV5-1|TRBJ2-2|-|-
CASSFGSQHTGELFF
TGCGCCAGCAGCTTCGGGTCCCAGCACACCGGGGAGCTGTTTTTT
>TRBV5-1|TRBJ1-1|-|-
CASSLEWGLNTEAFF
TGCGCCAGCAGCTTGGAATGGGGCCTGAACACTGAAGCTTTCTTT
>TRBV7-3|TRBJ1-1|few|-
CASSLTRDSGAFF
TGTGCCAGCAGCTTAACGCGGGACTCTGGGGCTTTCTTT
>TRBV27|TRBJ1-2|-|TRBD1
CASSYRGLEGYTF
TGTGCCAGCAGTTACAGGGGGCTGGAGGGCTACACCTTC
>TRBV5-1|TRBJ1-4|-|-
CASSLVSAGNNEKLFF
TGCGCCAGCAGCTTGGTCAGCGCAGGGAACAATGAAAAACTGTTTTTT
>TRBV7-8|TRBJ2-5|-|TRBD1
CASSLGTGVEEQYF
TGTGCCAGCAGCTTAGGGACAGGGGTGGAGGAGCAGTACTTC
>TRBV7-2|TRBJ2-3|-|-
CASSPGVLRHTQYF
TGTGCCAGCAGCCCAGGGGTCCTCAGGCATACGCAGTATTTT
>TRBV10-3|TRBJ2-3|-|TRBD1
CASAEGQGATDTQYF
TGTGCCAGCGCGGAGGGACAGGGGGCCACAGATACGCAGTATTTT
>TRBV27|TRBJ2-5|-|TRBD1
CASTPAVAGGRETQYF
TGTGCCAGCACCCCAGCGGTTGCAGGGGGAAGAGAGACCCAGTACTTC
>TRBV11-1|TRBJ1-1|-|-
CASSSQEGSEAFF
TGTGCCAGCAGCTCACAGGAGGGGAGTGAAGCTTTCTTT
>TRBV5-6|TRBJ2-3|-|TRBD2
CASSLIREGRLAGGLKQYF
TGTGCCAGCAGCTTGATCCGAGAGGGGAGGCTAGCGGGAGGGCTTAAACAGTATTTT
>TRBV28|TRBJ2-5|once|-
CASSPAGIQETQYF
TGTGCCAGCAGCCCTGCCGGGATACAAGAGACCCAGTACTTC
>TRBV18|TRBJ1-2|-|TRBD1
CASSTSGQGYGYTF
TGTGCCAGCTCGACGTCGGGACAGGGCTATGGCTACACCTTC
>TRBV18|TRBJ2-3|-|TRBD2
CASSPIRTRADTQYF
TGTGCCAGCTCACCCATAAGGACTAGAGCAGATACGCAGTATTTT
>TRBV5-1|TRBJ1-5|-|-
CASSQAGMGNQPQHF
TGCGCCAGCAGCCAGGCGGGGATGGGCAATCAGCCCCAGCATTTT
>TRBV2|TRBJ1-1|few|-
CASSEGGAGAFF
TGTGCCAGCAGTGAGGGGGGGGCCGGGGCTTTCTTT
>TRBV15|TRBJ2-3|-|-
CATSRDRSAGNTQYF
TGTGCCACCAGCAGAGATCGGTCGGCAGGTAATACGCAGTATTTT
>TRBV19|TRBJ2-7|-|TRBD2
CASSLTAGESYEQYF
TGTGCCAGTAGTCTAACAGCGGGAGAGAGCTACGAGCAGTACTTC
>TRBV7-9|TRBJ2-1|-|-
CASSFGQSYNEQFF
TGTGCCAGCAGCTTTGGGCAGTCCTACAATGAGCAGTTCTTC
>TRBV28|TRBJ2-5|medium-sized|-
CASTQGGWRETQYF
TGTGCCAGCACCCAAGGAGGGTGGCGGGAGACCCAGTACTTC
>TRBV7-9|TRBJ1-6|once|TRBD1
CASSSNRGEDSPLHF
TGTGCCAGCAGCTCAAACAGGGGTGAGGATTCACCCCTCCACTTT
>TRBV7-9|TRBJ2-3|-|TRBD2
CASSKGLAGLFDTQYF
TGTGCCAGCAGCAAGGGACTAGCGGGATTGTTCGATACGCAGTATTTT
>TRBV5-1|TRBJ2-1|-|TRBD2
CASSLGLAGYNEQFF
TGCGCCAGCAGCTTAGGACTAGCGGGCTACAATGAGCAGTTCTTC
>TRBV19|TRBJ1-6|few|TRBD1
CASSYRGYQLSPLHF
TGTGCCAGTAGTTACAGGGGATACCAACTATCACCCCTCCACTTT
>TRBV7-2|TRBJ2-4|-|-
CASSLQVGAKNIQYF
TGTGCCAGCAGCTTACAAGTCGGAGCCAAAAACATTCAGTACTTC
>TRBV19|TRBJ2-7|-|-
CATLPTGFYEQYF
TGTGCCACCCTACCGACAGGATTTTACGAGCAGTACTTC
>TRBV28|TRBJ2-7|few|TRBD2
CASSLRLAGTPEQYF
TGTGCCAGCAGTCTCAGACTAGCGGGAACCCCCGAGCAGTACTTC
>TRBV28|TRBJ2-2|-|-
CASSSPLYGELFF
TGTGCCAGCAGCTCTCCTCTTTACGGGGAGCTGTTTTTT
>TRBV5-4|TRBJ2-1|few|TRBD2
CASSSGLAGGPSQFF
TGTGCCAGCAGCTCCGGACTAGCGGGAGGGCCCTCGCAGTTCTTC
>TRBV19|TRBJ1-1|once|-
CASSQQGMTEAFF
TGTGCCAGTAGTCAACAGGGAATGACTGAAGCTTTCTTT
>TRBV6-1|TRBJ1-2|-|-
CASSAPYTGPRDQGYGYTF
TGTGCCAGCAGTGCCCCGTACACCGGGCCGCGCGATCAGGGCTATGGCTACACCTTC
>TRBV11-2|TRBJ2-5|few|-
CASSLFEGETQYF
TGTGCCAGCAGCTTATTCGAGGGAGAGACCCAGTACTTC
>TRBV7-9|TRBJ2-7|-|-
CASSLRGGSNEQYF
TGTGCCAGCAGCCTTAGGGGTGGGTCGAACGAGCAGTACTTC